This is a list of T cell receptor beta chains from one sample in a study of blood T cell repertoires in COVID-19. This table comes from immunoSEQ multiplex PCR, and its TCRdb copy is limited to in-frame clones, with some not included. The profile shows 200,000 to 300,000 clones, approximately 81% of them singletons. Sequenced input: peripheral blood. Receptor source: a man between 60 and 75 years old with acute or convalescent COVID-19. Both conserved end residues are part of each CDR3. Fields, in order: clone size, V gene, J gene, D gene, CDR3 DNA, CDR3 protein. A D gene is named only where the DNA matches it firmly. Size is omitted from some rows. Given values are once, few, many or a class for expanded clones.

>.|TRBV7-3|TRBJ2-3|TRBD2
TGTGCCAGCAGCTTAAGTCGGGGGGGAGATACGCAGTATTTT
CASSLSRGGDTQYF
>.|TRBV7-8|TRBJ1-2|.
TGTGCCAGCAGCCTCACCCTGGGAGGGGCCGGCTATGGCTACACCTTC
CASSLTLGGAGYGYTF
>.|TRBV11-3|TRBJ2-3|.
TGTGCCAGCAGCTTAGGGCGGGGTCTAAGCACAGATACGCAGTATTTT
CASSLGRGLSTDTQYF
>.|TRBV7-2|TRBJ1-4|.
TGTGCCAGCAGCTTCCTAGGTGACAATGAAAAACTGTTTTTT
CASSFLGDNEKLFF
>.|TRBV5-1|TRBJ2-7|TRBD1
TGCGCCAGCAGCTTGGTTTCGGGACAGGCAACCTACGAGCAGTACTTC
CASSLVSGQATYEQYF
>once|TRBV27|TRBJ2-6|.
TGTGCCAGCAGTTTGGGGGGACAGCCCTCTGGGGCCAACGTCCTGACTTTC
CASSLGGQPSGANVLTF
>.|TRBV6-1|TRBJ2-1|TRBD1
TGTGCCAGCAGTGAATTCCCGACAGGGAAGTTGTACAATGAGCAGTTCTTC
CASSEFPTGKLYNEQFF
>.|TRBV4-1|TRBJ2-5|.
TGCGCCAGCAGCCAAGATCTTAGGACCCAGTACTTC
CASSQDLRTQYF
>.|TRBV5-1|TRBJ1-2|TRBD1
TGCGCCAGCAGCCTGCTTGGACAGGGAGGGGGCTACACCTTC
CASSLLGQGGGYTF
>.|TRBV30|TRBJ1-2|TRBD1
TGTGCCTGGGCCCGGGACAGGAAGAACTATGGCTACACCTTC
CAWARDRKNYGYTF
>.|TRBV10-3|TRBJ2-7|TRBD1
TGTGCCATCAGTGATTCCGGGACAGGGGGCTACGAGCAGTACTTC
CAISDSGTGGYEQYF
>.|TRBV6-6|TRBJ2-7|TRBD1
TGTGCCAGCAGTTTGGGACAGAAAAACTACGAGCAGTACTTC
CASSLGQKNYEQYF
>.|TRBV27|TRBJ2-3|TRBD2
TGTGCCAGCAGTTTCTCGAGCGGGAGTGTCCCAGATACGCAGTATTTT
CASSFSSGSVPDTQYF
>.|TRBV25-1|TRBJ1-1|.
TGTGCCAGCACCCAAGCGTCGGGGGTAAAAGCTTTCTTT
CASTQASGVKAFF
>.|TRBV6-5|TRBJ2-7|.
TGTGCCAGCAATAATCGGGGTATGTACGAGCAGTACTTC
CASNNRGMYEQYF
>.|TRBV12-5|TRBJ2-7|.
TGTGCTAGTGGCTCCCCCGAGACGGCTAGCTACGAGCAGTACTTC
CASGSPETASYEQYF
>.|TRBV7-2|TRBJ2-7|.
TGTGCCAGCAGCCTAGCGGGACAGGAGAGGATATCCTACGAGCAGTACTTC
CASSLAGQERISYEQYF